The 18 T cell receptor beta chains listed next were all sequenced from one sample in a study of CD8 T cells in ankylosing spondylitis. From the 5' RACE reads, TCRdb called clonotypes with MiXCR, one entry per CDR3 protein. The table records 200,000 to 250,000 distinct CDR3 sequences, roughly 25% of them present only once. The sample comprised blood, either unsorted or a sorted T cell fraction (not recorded which). The receptors here all came from a male donor with ankylosing spondylitis or in good health (not recorded which).

This sequence joins TRBV5-6 and TRBJ2-7, with 7 bases matching TRBD1. V lost 4 bases, J lost 11 bases, and 12 bases stayed unmatched. CDR1 is SGHDT, CDR2 YYEEEE, per germline. The CDR3 is made up of 13 amino acids. The CDR3 region has the DNA TGTGCCAGCAGCCGAGGCGCGACAGGGCCGGAGTACTTC. This gives the protein CASSRGATGPEYF.

This clonotype came up many times. The rearrangement joins TRBV3-1 to TRBJ2-5; TRBD1 matches at 7 bases. After removal of 4 bases from V and 0 bases from J, the junction contained 2 bases not matched to a gene. CDR3 length: 14 residues. The germline CDR1 and CDR2 sequences are LGHDT and YNNKEL (reference sequence). As DNA, the CDR3 is TGTGCCAGCAGCCGCACAGGGGACCAAGAGACCCAGTACTTC. Encoded protein: CASSRTGDQETQYF.

This clonotype appeared many times. This sequence joins TRBV29-1 and TRBJ2-5; 14 nucleotides line up with TRBD2. The germline CDR1 and CDR2 sequences are SQVTM and ANQGSEA. Trimming at V came to 4 bases and at J to 5 bases, leaving 21 bases not matched to a gene. The CDR3 has 20 amino acids. The CDR3 reads CSVVLLPGTSGRISGETQYF. CDR3 nucleotides: TGCAGCGTTGTCCTACTACCCGGGACTAGCGGGAGAATCTCTGGGGAGACCCAGTACTTC.

This clonotype was counted at least ten times. The chain combines TRBV20-1 with TRBJ2-6; no firm D call. There are 14 residues in the CDR3. Germline CDR1 and CDR2: DFQATT and SNEGSKA (reference sequence). V was pared by 1 base and J by 0 bases, with 4 bases between. The CDR3 spells CSARVLSGANVLTF. The CDR3 region has the DNA TGCAGTGCTAGAGTCCTCTCTGGGGCCAACGTCCTGACTTTC.

The sample holds many counts of this clonotype. The chain recombines TRBV10-3 with TRBJ2-7; 9 positions agree with TRBD1. V was pared by 6 bases and J by 2 bases, with 5 bases of the junction left unmatched. The length of the CDR3 is 14 residues. Germline V gene sequence: CDR1 ENHRY, CDR2 SYGVKD. CDR3 in DNA: TGTGCCATCAGAGGGACAGGGCATCCCTACGAGCAGTACTTC. The encoded protein is CAIRGTGHPYEQYF.

This clonotype has more than one count but fewer than ten. The rearrangement joins TRBV12-3 or TRBV12-4 to TRBJ1-5; D perhaps matches TRBD1 (5 bases). The CDR3 extends over 14 amino acids. Between the trimmed V and J ends, which lost 1 base and 4 bases, there was a span of 8 bases. CDR3 protein: CASSLDQGNQPQHF. DNA of the CDR3: TGTGCCAGCAGTTTAGATCAGGGAAATCAGCCCCAGCATTTT.

This chain connects TRBV12-3 or TRBV12-4 to TRBJ2-6; the D is unclear. The CDR3 has 13 residues. The V end was cut by 5 bases, the J end by 5 bases, with 7 bases between. The CDR3 protein is CASSPPWANVLTF. For the CDR3, the DNA is TGTGCCAGCAGTCCCCCCTGGGCCAACGTCCTGACTTTC.

This clonotype was observed many times. The chain has TRBV7-2 and TRBJ2-1; 8 bases are a match to TRBD2. Trimming cost V 5 bases and J 4 bases; bases outside gene matches: 7. There are 15 residues in the CDR3. Germline V gene lookup returns CDR1 SGHTA and CDR2 FQGNSA. The CDR3 bases are TGTGCCAGCAGCCTCCGTGAGCGGGAGTACAATGAGCAGTTCTTC. Residues: CASSLREREYNEQFF.

This clonotype occurred many times. This chain links TRBV20-1 with TRBJ2-1; 7 bases fit TRBD2. The CDR3 is made up of 15 amino acids. Looked up from germline, CDR1 is DFQATT and CDR2 is SNEGSKA (reference sequence). V lost 6 bases, J lost 8 bases, and 16 bases stayed unmatched. CDR3 coding DNA: TGCAGTGCCTTGGGGGGAGCGGGATCGGACCATGAGCAGTTCTTC. Its translation: CSALGGAGSDHEQFF.

CDR3 sequence reads: CSAFWAGGSSGNTIYF. The CDR3 coding sequence is TGCAGTGCTTTCTGGGCAGGGGGATCCTCTGGAAACACCATATATTTT. V is TRBV20-1 and J is TRBJ1-3; 7 bases are a match to TRBD1. The CDR3 is 16 residues long. Germline CDR1 and CDR2: DFQATT and SNEGSKA (reference sequence). The J segment lost 0 bases and the V segment lost 5 bases, leaving 10 bases of the junction unmatched.

This clonotype was recorded many times. The chain couples TRBV6-2 or TRBV6-3 to TRBJ2-7; 7 positions match TRBD1. Germline-derived CDR1 and CDR2 are MNHEY and SVGEGT. J gave up 3 bases and V 5 bases, and 7 bases lay outside the gene matches. The CDR3 has 14 amino acids. The CDR3 DNA sequence: TGTGCCAGCAGTCCGGATGGGACAGACTACGAGCAGTACTTC. Its translation: CASSPDGTDYEQYF.

This clonotype was seen a handful of times. This rearrangement joins TRBV20-1 to TRBJ2-4; a possible D gene is TRBD2 (6 bases). The V and J ends lost 2 bases and 0 bases respectively, with 11 bases between them. The CDR3 spans 15 residues. In germline, CDR1 is DFQATT, CDR2 SNEGSKA (reference sequence). CDR3 region: CSARRRGGAKNIQYF. The CDR3 DNA reads as TGCAGTGCTAGACGGCGGGGTGGAGCCAAAAACATTCAGTACTTC.

This clonotype appeared many times. The V call is TRBV12-3 or TRBV12-4, the J call TRBJ1-1; a weak D match, TRBD1 (5 bases). The CDR3 has 14 amino acids. Trimming pared 7 bases from V and 0 bases from J, leaving 12 bases between. DNA of the CDR3: TGTGCCAGCACCTTAGGGGCGGTGAACACTGAAGCTTTCTTT. It translates to CASTLGAVNTEAFF.

This clonotype was counted ten times or more. The chain has TRBV20-1 and TRBJ2-1, with D tentatively TRBD2 (6 bases). The germline V and J ends were trimmed by 8 bases and 0 bases, with 11 bases remaining between them. The CDR3 is 13 residues long. The germline CDR1 and CDR2 sequences are DFQATT and SNEGSKA (reference sequence). The CDR3: CSSYGSSYNEQFF. As DNA, the CDR3 is TGCAGTTCTTACGGGAGCTCCTACAATGAGCAGTTCTTC.

The rearrangement uses TRBV18 and TRBJ2-5, with D possibly being TRBD1 or TRBD2 (5 bases each). V lost 2 bases to trimming and J lost 2 bases, with 21 bases between them. The germline CDR1 and CDR2 sequences are KGHSH and LQKENI. CDR3 size: 18 residues. CDR3 sequence reads: CASSPRFVQGEEQETQYF. Written as DNA, the CDR3 is TGTGCCAGCTCACCAAGGTTCGTGCAGGGAGAGGAACAAGAGACCCAGTACTTC. Variable domain in full (rest from reference TRBV18 and TRBJ2-5): NAGVMQNPRHLVRRRGQEARLRCSPMKGHSHVYWYRQLPEEGLKFMVYLQKENIIDESGMPKERFSAEFPKEGPSILRIQQVVRGDSAAYFCASSPRFVQGEEQETQYFGPGTRLLVL.

This clonotype was detected many times. The J gene is TRBJ1-2, the V gene TRBV6-1; 8 bases match TRBD1. The germline V gene has CDR1 MNHNS and CDR2 SASEGT. The CDR3 sequence is 15 residues long. The V segment lost 5 bases and the J segment 4 bases; nucleotides outside the gene matches: 9. CDR3 residues: CASSKTGTGLYGYTF. The CDR3, as DNA: TGTGCCAGCAGTAAAACCGGGACAGGCCTCTATGGCTACACCTTC.

This chain joins TRBV20-1 and TRBJ2-1; a possible D gene is TRBD2 (7 bases). V lost 6 bases and J 8 bases, leaving 26 bases between the germline ends. CDR1 and CDR2 (germline): DFQATT, SNEGSKA (reference sequence). The CDR3 is 16 amino acids. CDR3 residues: CSAGGGVAEAPDEQFF. The DNA of the CDR3 is TGCAGTGCAGGGGGAGGGGTAGCCGAGGCCCCCGATGAGCAGTTCTTC.

Only a few counts were recorded for this clonotype. The chain carries TRBV5-1 and TRBJ1-5; D is undetermined. Trimming cost V 4 bases and J 9 bases, with 14 bases left between them. This CDR3 region has 13 residues. CDR1 is SGHRS and CDR2 is YFSETQ in the germline V gene. The CDR3 region has the DNA TGCGCCAGCAGCCGCGTCAATTATCGGCCCCAGCATTTT. This sequence encodes CASSRVNYRPQHF.